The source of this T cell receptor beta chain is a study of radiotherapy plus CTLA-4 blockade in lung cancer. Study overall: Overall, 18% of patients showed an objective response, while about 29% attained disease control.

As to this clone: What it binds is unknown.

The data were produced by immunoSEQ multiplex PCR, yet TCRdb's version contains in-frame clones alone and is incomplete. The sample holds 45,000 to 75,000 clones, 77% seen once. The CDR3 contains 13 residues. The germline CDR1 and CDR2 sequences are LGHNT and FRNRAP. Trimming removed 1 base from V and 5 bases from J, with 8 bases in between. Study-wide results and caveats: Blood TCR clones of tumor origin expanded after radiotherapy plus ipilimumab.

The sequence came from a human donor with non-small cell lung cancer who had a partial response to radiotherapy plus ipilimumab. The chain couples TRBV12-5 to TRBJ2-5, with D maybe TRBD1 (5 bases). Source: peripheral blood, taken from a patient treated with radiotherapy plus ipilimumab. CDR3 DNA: TGTGCTAGTGGTTTGGGACAGACGGAGACCCAGTACTTC. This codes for CASGLGQTETQYF.